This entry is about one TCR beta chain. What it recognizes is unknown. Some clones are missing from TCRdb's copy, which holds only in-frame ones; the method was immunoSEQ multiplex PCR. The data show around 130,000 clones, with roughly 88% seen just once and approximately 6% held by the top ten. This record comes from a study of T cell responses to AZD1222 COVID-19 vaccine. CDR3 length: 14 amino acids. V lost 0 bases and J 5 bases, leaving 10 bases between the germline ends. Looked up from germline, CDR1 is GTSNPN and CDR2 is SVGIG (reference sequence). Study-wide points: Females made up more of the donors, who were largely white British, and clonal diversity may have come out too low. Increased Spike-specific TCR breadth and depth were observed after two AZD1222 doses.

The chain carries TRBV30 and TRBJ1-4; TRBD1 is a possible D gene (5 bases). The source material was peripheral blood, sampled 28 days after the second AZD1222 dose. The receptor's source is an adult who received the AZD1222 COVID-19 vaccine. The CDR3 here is CAWSVGTSNEKLFF. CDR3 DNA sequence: TGTGCCTGGAGTGTGGGGACCTCCAATGAAAAACTGTTTTTT.